These 15 T cell receptor beta chains originate from one sample sequenced in a study of blood T cell repertoires in COVID-19. Assay: immunoSEQ multiplex PCR; the TCRdb copy retains only in-frame clones and omits some. Of about 430,000 clones listed, 70% to 90% are singletons. Sample: PBMCs or T cells enriched from blood (not recorded which). These receptors originate from a woman younger than 30 who had been exposed to COVID-19.

The chain recombines TRBV4-3 with TRBJ2-2; 8 nucleotides align to TRBD1. This CDR3 spans 17 amino acids. The V and J ends lost 1 base and 8 bases, in that order; junction bases with no gene match: 12. The germline CDR1 and CDR2 sequences are LGHNA and YSLEER. This CDR3 is CASSQGYRTGFTGELFF. Written as DNA, the CDR3 is TGCGCCAGCAGCCAAGGCTACCGGACAGGGTTTACGGGGGAGCTGTTTTTT.

The chain links TRBV5-4 to TRBJ1-2, with 9 bases aligning to TRBD1. The CDR3 extends over 17 amino acids. From germline, CDR1 is SGHNT and CDR2 YYREEE (reference sequence). Trimming cost V 6 bases and J 11 bases; bases outside gene matches: 23. Here the CDR3 reads CASIREGQGIVKEGYTF. CDR3 bases: TGTGCCAGCATTCGCGAAGGACAGGGGATAGTAAAAGAAGGTTACACCTTC.

The chain combines TRBV7-9 with TRBJ1-2, with 7 bases fitting TRBD1. The ends lost 5 bases at V and 6 bases at J; junction bases unmatched: 21. Germline-derived CDR1 and CDR2 are SEHNR and FQNEAQ (reference sequence). The CDR3 length is 18 residues. The CDR3 here is CASSTQGQPPSGRDGYTF. In nucleotides, the CDR3 is TGTGCCAGCAGCACACAGGGACAGCCACCCAGTGGGAGAGATGGCTACACCTTC.

This clone has more than one count but fewer than ten. The DNA for the CDR3 is TGTGCCAGCAGTGAGGAGAGCTCCTATAATTCACCCCTCCACTTT. It translates to CASSEESSYNSPLHF. The rearrangement links TRBV2 to TRBJ1-6; D call uncertain. Germline V gene data show CDR1 as SNHLY and CDR2 as FYNNEI. V lost 3 bases and J 0 bases, leaving 6 bases between the germline ends. The CDR3 extends over 15 amino acids.

The chain carries TRBV30 and TRBJ1-1; possibly TRBD1 for D (5 bases). Germline V gene data show CDR1 as GTSNPN and CDR2 as SVGIG (reference sequence). The CDR3 sequence is 15 residues long. V dropped 0 bases and J dropped 1 base, with 12 bases sitting between them. CDR3 sequence: CAWSVFGAQNTEAFF. The CDR3 DNA sequence: TGTGCCTGGAGTGTATTTGGGGCGCAGAACACTGAAGCTTTCTTT.

The rearrangement links TRBV29-1 to TRBJ1-1; 11 positions agree with TRBD1. Germline V CDR1 and CDR2: SQVTM, ANQGSEA. The CDR3 loop spans 16 amino acids. Trimming took 7 bases from V and 0 from J; bases not matched to a gene: 10. The CDR3 DNA follows: TGCAGCGCAAGACCGGGACAGGGGGTATTGAACACTGAAGCTTTCTTT. This codes for CSARPGQGVLNTEAFF. Full variable domain (missing parts from reference TRBV29-1 and TRBJ1-1): SAVISQKPSRDICQRGTSLTIQCQVDSQVTMMFWYRQQPGQSLTLIATANQGSEATYESGFVIDKFPISRPNLTFSTLTVSNMSPEDSSIYLCSARPGQGVLNTEAFFGQGTRLTVV.

V and J are TRBV5-4 and TRBJ2-7; TRBD1 matches 8 bases. V was pared by 4 bases and J by 0 bases, with 6 bases of the junction left unmatched. CDR1 and CDR2 (germline): SGHNT, YYREEE (reference sequence). The CDR3 covers 15 residues. The chain's CDR3 is CASSPTGARSYEQYF. The CDR3 DNA reads as TGTGCCAGCAGCCCGACAGGGGCCCGCTCCTACGAGCAGTACTTC.

The chain carries TRBV5-4 and TRBJ1-1; 10 bases agree with TRBD1. CDR1 and CDR2 from the germline V gene are SGHNT and YYREEE (reference sequence). The CDR3 contains 20 residues. V dropped 0 bases and J dropped 5; count of bases not matched to a gene: 19. In DNA form, the CDR3 reads TGTGCCAGCAGCTTGGAGGCGTTCGACAGGGGGCTTTTCGGAGGGACTGAAGCTTTCTTT. Its translation is CASSLEAFDRGLFGGTEAFF.

The rearrangement joins TRBV10-3 to TRBJ2-3; 8 bases are a match to TRBD2. Looked up from germline, CDR1 is ENHRY and CDR2 is SYGVKD. The CDR3 is 15 amino acids. V trimming: 4 bases; J trimming: 1 base; junction bases outside the gene matches: 4. In nucleotides, the CDR3 is TGTGCCATCAGTGGAACTAGCGGACGCACAGATACGCAGTATTTT. As protein: CAISGTSGRTDTQYF.

The chain uses TRBV10-1 and TRBJ2-7, with D tentatively TRBD2 (5 bases). The CDR3 spans 15 residues. The germline CDR1 and CDR2 sequences are WNHNN and SYGVQD (reference sequence). The V gene lost 2 bases and the J gene lost 7 bases, with 18 bases spanning the gap. The CDR3 region is CASSEGRPVNTEQYF. The CDR3 nucleotides read TGCGCCAGCAGTGAGGGGAGACCCGTAAACACGGAGCAGTACTTC.

The rearrangement links TRBV4-3 to TRBJ2-2; TRBD2 is a possible D gene (6 bases). Germline loops: CDR1 LGHNA, CDR2 YSLEER. CDR3 length: 17 amino acids. V shed 0 bases and J shed 4 bases, with 15 bases lying between them. The CDR3: CASSQDFRDSSTGELFF. The DNA of the CDR3 is TGCGCCAGCAGCCAAGATTTCCGGGACTCAAGCACCGGGGAGCTGTTTTTT.

J is TRBJ1-5 and V is TRBV6-6, with 7 bases lining up with TRBD1. Unmatched junction bases numbered 4, after V lost 5 bases and J lost 0 bases. This CDR3 is 15 amino acids long. Germline CDR1 reads MNHNY; CDR2 reads SVGAGI (reference sequence). CDR3 nucleotide sequence: TGTGCCAGCAGTACACAGGGGAATAGCAATCAGCCCCAGCATTTT. It encodes CASSTQGNSNQPQHF.

The rearrangement links TRBV25-1 to TRBJ2-2; the D gene is possibly TRBD1 (5 bases). CDR3 length equals 14 residues. Germline CDR1 reads MGHDK; CDR2 reads SYGVNS. Trimming shortened V by 4 bases and J by 2 bases, and 8 bases separated the two germline ends. The CDR3 DNA reads TGTGCCAGCAGTGGGCAGGGAAACACCGGGGAGCTGTTTTTT. Translation gives CASSGQGNTGELFF.

The DNA of the CDR3 is TGTGCCAGCAGCTTAGTGGGGGACAAACGCACAGATACGCAGTATTTT. Translating gives CASSLVGDKRTDTQYF. The gene calls are TRBV7-2 and TRBJ2-3; D might be TRBD1 (6 bases). Trimming stripped 1 base from V and 1 base from J, with 12 bases between. The CDR3 runs to 16 residues. Per the germline V gene, CDR1 is SGHTA and CDR2 is FQGNSA. The full variable domain, in which reference TRBV7-2 and TRBJ2-3 provide the parts outside the CDR3, is GAGVSQSPSNKVTEKGKDVELRCDPISGHTALYWYRQSLGQGLEFLIYFQGNSAPDKSGLPSDRFSAERTGGSVSTLTIQRTQQEDSAVYLCASSLVGDKRTDTQYFGPGTRLTVL.

This chain uses TRBV7-8 with TRBJ1-5; D uncertain. Germline assignment: CDR1 SGHVS and CDR2 FQNEAQ. The length of the CDR3 is 15 residues. Trimming removed 2 bases at V and 0 bases at J, with 8 bases between. CDR3 DNA sequence: TGTGCCAGCAGCTTAATGACAAATAGCAATCAGCCCCAGCATTTT. It encodes CASSLMTNSNQPQHF. Full variable domain (outside the CDR3, taken from reference TRBV7-8 and TRBJ1-5): GAGVSQSPRYKVAKRGQDVALRCDPISGHVSLFWYQQALGQGPEFLTYFQNEAQLDKSGLPSDRFFAERPEGSVSTLKIQRTQQEDSAVYLCASSLMTNSNQPQHFGDGTRLSIL.